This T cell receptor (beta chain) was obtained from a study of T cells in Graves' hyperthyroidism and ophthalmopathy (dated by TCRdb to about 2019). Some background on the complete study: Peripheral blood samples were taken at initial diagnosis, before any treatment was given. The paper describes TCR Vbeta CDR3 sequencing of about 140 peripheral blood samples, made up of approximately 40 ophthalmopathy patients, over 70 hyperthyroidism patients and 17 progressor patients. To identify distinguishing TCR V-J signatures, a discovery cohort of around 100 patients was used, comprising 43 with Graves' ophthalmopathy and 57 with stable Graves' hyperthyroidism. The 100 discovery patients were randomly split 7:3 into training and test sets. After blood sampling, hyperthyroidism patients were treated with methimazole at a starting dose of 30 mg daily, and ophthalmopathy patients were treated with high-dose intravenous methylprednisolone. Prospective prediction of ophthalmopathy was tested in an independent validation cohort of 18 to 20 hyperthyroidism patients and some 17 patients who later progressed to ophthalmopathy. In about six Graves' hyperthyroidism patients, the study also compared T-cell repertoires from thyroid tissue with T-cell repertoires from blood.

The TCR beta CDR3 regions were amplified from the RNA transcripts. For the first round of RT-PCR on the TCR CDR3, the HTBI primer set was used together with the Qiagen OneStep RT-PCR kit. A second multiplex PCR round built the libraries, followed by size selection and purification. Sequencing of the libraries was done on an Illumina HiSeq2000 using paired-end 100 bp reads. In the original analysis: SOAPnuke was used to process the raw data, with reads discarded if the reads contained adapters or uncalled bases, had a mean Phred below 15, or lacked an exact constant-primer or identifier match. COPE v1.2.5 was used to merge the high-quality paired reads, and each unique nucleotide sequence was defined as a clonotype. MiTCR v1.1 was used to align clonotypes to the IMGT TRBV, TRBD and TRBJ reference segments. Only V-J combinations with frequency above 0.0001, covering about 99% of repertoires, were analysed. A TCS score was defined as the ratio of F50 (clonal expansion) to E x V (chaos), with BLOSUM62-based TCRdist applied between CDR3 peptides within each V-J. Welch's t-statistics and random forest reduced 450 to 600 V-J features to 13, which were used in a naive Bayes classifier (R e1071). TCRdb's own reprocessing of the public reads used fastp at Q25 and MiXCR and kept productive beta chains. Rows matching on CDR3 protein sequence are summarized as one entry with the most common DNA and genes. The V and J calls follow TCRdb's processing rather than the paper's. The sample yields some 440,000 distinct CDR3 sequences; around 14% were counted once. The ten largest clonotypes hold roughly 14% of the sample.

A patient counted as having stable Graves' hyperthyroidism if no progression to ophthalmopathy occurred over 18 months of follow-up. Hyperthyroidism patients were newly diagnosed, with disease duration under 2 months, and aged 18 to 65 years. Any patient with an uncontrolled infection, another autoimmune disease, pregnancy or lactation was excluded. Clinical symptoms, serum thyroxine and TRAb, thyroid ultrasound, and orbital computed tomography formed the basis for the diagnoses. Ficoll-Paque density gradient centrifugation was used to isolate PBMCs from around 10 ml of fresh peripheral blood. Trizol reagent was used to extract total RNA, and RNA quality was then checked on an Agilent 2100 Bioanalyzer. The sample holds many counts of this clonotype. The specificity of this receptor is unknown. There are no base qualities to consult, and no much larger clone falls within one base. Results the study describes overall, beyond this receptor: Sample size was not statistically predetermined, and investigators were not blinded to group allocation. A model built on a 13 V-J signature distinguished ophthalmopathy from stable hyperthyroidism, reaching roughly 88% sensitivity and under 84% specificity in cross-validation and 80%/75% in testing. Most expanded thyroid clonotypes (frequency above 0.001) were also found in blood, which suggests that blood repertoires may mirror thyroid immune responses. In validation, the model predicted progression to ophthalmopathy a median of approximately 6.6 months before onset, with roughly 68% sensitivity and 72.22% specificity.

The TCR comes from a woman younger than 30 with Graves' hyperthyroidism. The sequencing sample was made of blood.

The DNA sequence is TGTGCCAGCAGTGAAGCGGAGGGGTGGACTAGCGGGACCTACGAGCAGTACTTC. The resulting protein is CASSEAEGWTSGTYEQYF. The chain joins TRBV6-1 to TRBJ2-7; 12 junctional bases match TRBD2. Sequences MNHNS (CDR1) and SASEGT (CDR2) are obtained from the germline V gene. From the cysteine up to the phenylalanine, the CDR3 has a length of 18 residues. Just the 54-base CDR3 DNA is kept, in frame starting at base 1. Ends trimmed: V by 0 bases, J by 2 bases; bases unmatched to a gene: 8.